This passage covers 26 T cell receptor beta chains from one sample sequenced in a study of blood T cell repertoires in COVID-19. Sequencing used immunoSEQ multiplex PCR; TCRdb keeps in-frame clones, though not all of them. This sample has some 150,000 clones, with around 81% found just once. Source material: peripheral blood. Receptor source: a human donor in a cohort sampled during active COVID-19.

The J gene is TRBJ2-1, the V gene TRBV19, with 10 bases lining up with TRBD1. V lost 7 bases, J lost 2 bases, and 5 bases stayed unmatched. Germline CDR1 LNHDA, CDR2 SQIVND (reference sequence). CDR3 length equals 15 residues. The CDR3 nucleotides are TGTGCCAGTATCGCCGGGACAGGGGCCTACAATGAGCAGTTCTTC. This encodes CASIAGTGAYNEQFF. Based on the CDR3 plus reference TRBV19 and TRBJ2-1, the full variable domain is DGGITQSPKYLFRKEGQNVTLSCEQNLNHDAMYWYRQDPGQGLRLIYYSQIVNDFQKGDIAEGYSVSREKKESFPLTVTSAQKNPTAFYLCASIAGTGAYNEQFFGPGTRLTVL.

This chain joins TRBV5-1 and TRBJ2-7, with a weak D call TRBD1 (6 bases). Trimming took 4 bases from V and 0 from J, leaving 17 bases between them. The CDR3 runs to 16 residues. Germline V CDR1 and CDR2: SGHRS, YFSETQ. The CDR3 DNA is TGCGCCAGCAGCCCCGACGGGACACTTAGCTCCTACGAGCAGTACTTC. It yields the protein CASSPDGTLSSYEQYF.

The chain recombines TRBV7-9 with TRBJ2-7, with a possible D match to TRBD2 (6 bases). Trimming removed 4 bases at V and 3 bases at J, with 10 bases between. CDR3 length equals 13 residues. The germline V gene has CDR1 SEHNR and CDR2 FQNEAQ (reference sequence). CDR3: CASSWGGNYEQYF. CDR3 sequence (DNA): TGTGCCAGCAGCTGGGGAGGAAACTACGAGCAGTACTTC. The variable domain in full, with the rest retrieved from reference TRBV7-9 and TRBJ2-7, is DTGVSQNPRHKITKRGQNVTFRCDPISEHNRLYWYRQTLGQGPEFLTYFQNEAQLEKSRLLSDRFSAERPKGSFSTLEIQRTEQGDSAMYLCASSWGGNYEQYFGPGTRLTVT.

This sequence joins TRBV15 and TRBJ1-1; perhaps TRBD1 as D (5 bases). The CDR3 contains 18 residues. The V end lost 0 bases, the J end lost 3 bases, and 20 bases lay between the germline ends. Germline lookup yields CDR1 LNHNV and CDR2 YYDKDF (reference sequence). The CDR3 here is CATSRDTTHKGLHTEAFF. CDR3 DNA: TGTGCCACCAGCAGAGATACAACACATAAGGGGCTACACACTGAAGCTTTCTTT.

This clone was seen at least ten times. CDR3 nucleotides: TGCGCCAGCAGCCGGGAGAATCTCGATAACTATGGCTACACCTTC. Encoded protein: CASSRENLDNYGYTF. The gene calls are TRBV5-1 and TRBJ1-2; D not resolved. The CDR3 is 15 residues long. The V gene lost 4 bases and the J gene lost 1 base, with 14 bases spanning the gap. The germline V gene encodes CDR1 SGHRS and CDR2 YFSETQ.

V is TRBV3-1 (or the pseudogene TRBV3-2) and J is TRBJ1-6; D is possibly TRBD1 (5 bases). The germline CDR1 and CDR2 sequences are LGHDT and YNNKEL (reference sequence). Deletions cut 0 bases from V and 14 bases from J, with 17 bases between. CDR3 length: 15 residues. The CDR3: CASSQEGGARRSLHF. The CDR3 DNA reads TGTGCCAGCAGCCAAGAAGGAGGGGCCCGGAGATCCCTCCACTTT.

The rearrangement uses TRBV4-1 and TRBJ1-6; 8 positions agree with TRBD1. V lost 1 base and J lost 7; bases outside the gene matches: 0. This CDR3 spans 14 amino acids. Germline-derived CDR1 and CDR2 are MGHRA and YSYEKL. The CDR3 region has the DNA TGCGCCAGCAGCCAAGGACAGGGGAATTCACCCCTCCACTTT. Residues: CASSQGQGNSPLHF.

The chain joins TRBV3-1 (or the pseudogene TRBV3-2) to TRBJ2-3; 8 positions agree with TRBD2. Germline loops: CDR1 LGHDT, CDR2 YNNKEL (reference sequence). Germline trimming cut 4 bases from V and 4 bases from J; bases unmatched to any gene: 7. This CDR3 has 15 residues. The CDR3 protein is CASSLPGLGSDTQYF. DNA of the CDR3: TGTGCCAGCAGCCTCCCGGGACTAGGGTCAGATACGCAGTATTTT.

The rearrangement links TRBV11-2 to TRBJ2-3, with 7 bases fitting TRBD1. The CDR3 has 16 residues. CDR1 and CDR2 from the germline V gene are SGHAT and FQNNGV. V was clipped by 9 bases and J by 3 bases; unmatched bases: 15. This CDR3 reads CASRTGEVSGTDTQYF. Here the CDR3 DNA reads TGTGCCAGTAGAACAGGGGAAGTGAGTGGTACAGATACGCAGTATTTT. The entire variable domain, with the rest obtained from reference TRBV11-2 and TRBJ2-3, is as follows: EAGVAQSPRYKIIEKRQSVAFWCNPISGHATLYWYQQILGQGPKLLIQFQNNGVVDDSQLPKDRFSAERLKGVDSTLKIQPAKLEDSAVYLCASRTGEVSGTDTQYFGPGTRLTVL.

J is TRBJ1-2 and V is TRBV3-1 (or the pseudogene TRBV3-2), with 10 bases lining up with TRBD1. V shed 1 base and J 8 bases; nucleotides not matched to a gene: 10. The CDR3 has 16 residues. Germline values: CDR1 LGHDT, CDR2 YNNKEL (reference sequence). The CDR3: CASSQGWTGGIRGYTF. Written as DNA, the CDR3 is TGTGCCAGCAGCCAAGGTTGGACAGGGGGAATTCGCGGCTACACCTTC.

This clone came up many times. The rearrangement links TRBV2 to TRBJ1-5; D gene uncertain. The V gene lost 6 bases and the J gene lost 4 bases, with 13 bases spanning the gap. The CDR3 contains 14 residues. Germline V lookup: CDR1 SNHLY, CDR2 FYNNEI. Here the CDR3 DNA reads TGTGCCAGCAGAAGCGACGGGTGGAATCAGCCCCAGCATTTT. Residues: CASRSDGWNQPQHF.

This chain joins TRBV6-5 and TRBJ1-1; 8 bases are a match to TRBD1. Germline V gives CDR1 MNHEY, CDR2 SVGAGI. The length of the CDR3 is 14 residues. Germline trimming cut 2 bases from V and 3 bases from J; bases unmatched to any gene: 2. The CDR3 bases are TGTGCCAGCAGTTACGCAGGGGGCTACACTGAAGCTTTCTTT. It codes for CASSYAGGYTEAFF.

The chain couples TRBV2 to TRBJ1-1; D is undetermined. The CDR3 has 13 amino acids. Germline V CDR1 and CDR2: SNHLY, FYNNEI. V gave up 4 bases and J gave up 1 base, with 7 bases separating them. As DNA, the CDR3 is TGTGCCAGCAGTGCGACGGGGAACACTGAAGCTTTCTTT. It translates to CASSATGNTEAFF.

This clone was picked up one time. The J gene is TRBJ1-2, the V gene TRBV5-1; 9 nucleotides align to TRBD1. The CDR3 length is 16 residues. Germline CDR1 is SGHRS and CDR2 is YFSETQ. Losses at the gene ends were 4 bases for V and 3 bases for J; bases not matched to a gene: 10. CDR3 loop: CASSLRDRVVDYGYTF. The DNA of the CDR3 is TGCGCCAGCAGCCTTAGGGACAGGGTTGTCGACTATGGCTACACCTTC.

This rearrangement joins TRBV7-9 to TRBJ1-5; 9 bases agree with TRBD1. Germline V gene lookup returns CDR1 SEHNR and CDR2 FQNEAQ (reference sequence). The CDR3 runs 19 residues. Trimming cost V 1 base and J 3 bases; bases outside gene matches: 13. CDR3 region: CASSLVPTGGPPINQPQHF. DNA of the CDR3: TGTGCCAGCAGCTTAGTTCCAACAGGGGGCCCCCCCATCAATCAGCCCCAGCATTTT.

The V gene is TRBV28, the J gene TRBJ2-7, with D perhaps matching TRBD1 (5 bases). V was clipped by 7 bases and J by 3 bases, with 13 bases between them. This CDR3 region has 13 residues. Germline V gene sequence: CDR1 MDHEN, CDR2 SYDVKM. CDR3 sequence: CASNHQGYYEQYF. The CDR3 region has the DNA TGTGCCAGCAACCACCAGGGCTACTACGAGCAGTACTTC.

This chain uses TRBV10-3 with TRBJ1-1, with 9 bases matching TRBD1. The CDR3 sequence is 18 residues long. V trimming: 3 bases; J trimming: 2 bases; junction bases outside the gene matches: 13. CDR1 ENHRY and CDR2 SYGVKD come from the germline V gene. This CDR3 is CAISDPTRTGEPNTEAFF. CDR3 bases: TGTGCCATCAGTGACCCGACTAGGACAGGGGAACCTAACACTGAAGCTTTCTTT.

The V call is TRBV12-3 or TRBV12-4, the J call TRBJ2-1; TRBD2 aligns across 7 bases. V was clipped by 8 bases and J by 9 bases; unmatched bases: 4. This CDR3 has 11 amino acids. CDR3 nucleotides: TGTGCCAGCCGAGGGAGGGGTGAGCAGTTCTTC. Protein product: CASRGRGEQFF.

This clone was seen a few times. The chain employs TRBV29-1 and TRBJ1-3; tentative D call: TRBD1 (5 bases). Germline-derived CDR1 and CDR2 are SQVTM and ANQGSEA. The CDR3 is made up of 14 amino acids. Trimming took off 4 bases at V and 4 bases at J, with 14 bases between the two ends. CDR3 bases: TGCAGCGTTGCTTCCCAGGGATCCGGAAACACCATATATTTT. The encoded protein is CSVASQGSGNTIYF.

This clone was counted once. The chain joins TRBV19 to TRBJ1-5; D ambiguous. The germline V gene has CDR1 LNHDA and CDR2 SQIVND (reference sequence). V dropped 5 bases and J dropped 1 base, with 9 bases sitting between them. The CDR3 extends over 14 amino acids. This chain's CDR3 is CASSPPLSNQPQHF. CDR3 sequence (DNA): TGTGCCAGTAGTCCCCCACTAAGCAATCAGCCCCAGCATTTT.

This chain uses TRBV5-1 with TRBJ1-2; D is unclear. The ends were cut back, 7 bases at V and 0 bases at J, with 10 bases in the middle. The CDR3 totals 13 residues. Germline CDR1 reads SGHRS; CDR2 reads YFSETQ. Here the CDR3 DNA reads TGCGCCAGCGGCTCAGCGACTAACTATGGCTACACCTTC. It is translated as CASGSATNYGYTF.

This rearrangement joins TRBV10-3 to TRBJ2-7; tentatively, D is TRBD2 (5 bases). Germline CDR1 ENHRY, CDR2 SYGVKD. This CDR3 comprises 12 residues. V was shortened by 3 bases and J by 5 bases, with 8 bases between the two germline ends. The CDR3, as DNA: TGTGCCATCAGTGACGAGGGCCACGAGCAGTACTTC. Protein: CAISDEGHEQYF.

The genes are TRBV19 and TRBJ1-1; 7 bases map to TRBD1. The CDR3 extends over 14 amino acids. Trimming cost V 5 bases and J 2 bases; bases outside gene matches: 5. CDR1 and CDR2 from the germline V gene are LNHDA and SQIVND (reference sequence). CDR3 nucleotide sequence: TGTGCCAGTAGTTTGCGGGACAGTAACACTGAAGCTTTCTTT. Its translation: CASSLRDSNTEAFF.

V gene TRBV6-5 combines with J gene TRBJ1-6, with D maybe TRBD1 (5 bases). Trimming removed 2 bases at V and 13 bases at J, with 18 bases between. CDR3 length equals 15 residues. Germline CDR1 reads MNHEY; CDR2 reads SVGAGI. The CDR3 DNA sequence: TGTGCCAGCAGTTACGCCAGGGATGGGCAGAGTCCCCTCCACTTT. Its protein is CASSYARDGQSPLHF.

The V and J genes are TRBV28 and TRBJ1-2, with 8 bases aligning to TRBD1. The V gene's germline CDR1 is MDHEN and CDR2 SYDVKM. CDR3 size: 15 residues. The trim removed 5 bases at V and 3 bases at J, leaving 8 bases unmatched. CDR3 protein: CASSPGQGADYGYTF. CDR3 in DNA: TGTGCCAGCAGTCCCGGACAGGGCGCCGACTATGGCTACACCTTC.

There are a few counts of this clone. This CDR3 is CASGRNTGELFF. In DNA, the CDR3 is TGTGCCAGCGGCAGAAACACCGGGGAGCTGTTTTTT. This chain connects TRBV2 to TRBJ2-2; no clear D gene. Germline loops: CDR1 SNHLY, CDR2 FYNNEI. V lost 8 bases and J lost 2, with 6 bases in between. The CDR3 is 12 amino acids.